The 25 T cell receptor beta chains below come from one sample, sequenced in a study of cytomegalovirus exposure and HLA in healthy donors (dated by TCRdb to 2015 to 2018). To prepare the library, the immunoSEQ multiplex PCR assay was applied. The multiplex PCR relied on a mix of 60 forward primers for TCR Vbeta segments and 13 reverse primers for TCR Jbeta segments. TCRdb took this table from immuneACCESS and kept in-frame rearrangements with V and J called. Such tables lack part of the clones; where checked against another copy, unresolved V genes explain under half of the gap, and the rest is unexplained. The sample table lists approximately 150,000 clones, roughly 79% of them with a count of one. The ten largest clones add up to 1.7% of the sample. Sample: PBMCs. The receptors originated from a woman aged 30 to 39 in good health and CMV-seronegative.

V and J are TRBV5-1 and TRBJ2-7, with 8 nucleotides matching TRBD2. V shed 7 bases, J shed 4 bases, and the junction held 16 bases outside the gene matches. The CDR3 consists of 16 residues. From germline, CDR1 is SGHRS and CDR2 YFSETQ. This chain's CDR3 is CASGIGGGLTVYEQYF. DNA for the CDR3: TGCGCCAGCGGGATAGGCGGGGGGCTTACGGTGTACGAGCAGTACTTC.

The chain links TRBV5-4 to TRBJ1-1; D unclear. CDR1 SGHNT and CDR2 YYREEE come from the germline V gene (reference sequence). V lost 10 bases to trimming and J lost 0 bases, with 16 bases between them. This CDR3 has 14 residues. CDR3 bases: TGTGCCGCGGGCGTAAACTCCATGAACACTGAAGCTTTCTTT. Translation: CAAGVNSMNTEAFF.

The rearrangement links TRBV7-6 to TRBJ2-5; perhaps TRBD2 as D (6 bases). The ends were cut back, 7 bases at V and 5 bases at J, with 17 bases in the middle. The CDR3 has 14 residues. Germline values: CDR1 SGHVS, CDR2 FNYEAQ. CDR3 sequence reads: CASMKGGAWETQYF. The CDR3 coding sequence is TGTGCCAGCATGAAAGGAGGGGCATGGGAGACCCAGTACTTC.

This chain uses TRBV6-1 with TRBJ1-2, with D tentatively TRBD1 (6 bases). Trimming removed 1 base from V and 7 bases from J, with 10 bases in between. CDR3 length equals 13 residues. From germline, CDR1 is MNHNS and CDR2 SASEGT. CDR3 residues: CASSEVWGLGYTF. The CDR3 DNA reads as TGTGCCAGCAGTGAAGTTTGGGGGCTTGGCTACACCTTC.

The rearrangement joins TRBV4-2 to TRBJ1-2; the D gene is possibly TRBD1 (6 bases). Deletions cut 0 bases from V and 8 bases from J, with 16 bases between. Germline V gene lookup returns CDR1 LGHNA and CDR2 YNFKEQ. The CDR3 has 15 residues. The CDR3 region is CASSQEGGSVGGYTF. For the CDR3, the DNA is TGTGCCAGCAGCCAAGAAGGGGGATCGGTGGGCGGCTACACCTTC.

The chain links TRBV27 to TRBJ1-5, with a weak D call TRBD1 (5 bases). The CDR3 is 13 residues long. V was shortened by 6 bases and J by 5 bases, with 11 bases between the two germline ends. Looked up from germline, CDR1 is MNHEY and CDR2 is SMNVEV (reference sequence). This CDR3 is CASSNRMDQPQHF. The CDR3 DNA reads as TGTGCCAGCAGCAACAGGATGGATCAGCCCCAGCATTTT.

V usage is TRBV29-1 and J usage is TRBJ2-3; TRBD2 matches at 12 bases. Germline values: CDR1 SQVTM, CDR2 ANQGSEA. This CDR3 comprises 15 residues. Losses at the gene ends were 7 bases for V and 2 bases for J; bases not matched to a gene: 7. The CDR3 here is CSAQTSGGDTDTQYF. CDR3 nucleotides: TGCAGCGCACAGACTAGCGGGGGCGACACAGATACGCAGTATTTT.

J is TRBJ2-5 and V is TRBV20-1; D unresolved. Germline lookup yields CDR1 DFQATT and CDR2 SNEGSKA (reference sequence). Between the trimmed V and J ends, which lost 6 bases and 8 bases, there was a span of 13 bases. This CDR3 contains 11 residues. In DNA, the CDR3 is TGCAGTGCCCCGCGATTGAGCACCCAGTACTTC. Its protein is CSAPRLSTQYF.

The rearrangement joins TRBV4-1 to TRBJ2-3; D may be TRBD1 (6 bases). The CDR3 contains 13 residues. V was cut by 0 bases and J by 5 bases, with 6 bases left in between. CDR1 is MGHRA and CDR2 is YSYEKL in the germline V gene. In nucleotides, the CDR3 is TGCGCCAGCAGCCAAGAAGGGGGAGATACGCAGTATTTT. Residues: CASSQEGGDTQYF.

The V and J genes are TRBV29-1 and TRBJ2-5; 9 nucleotides line up with TRBD1. J lost 5 bases, V lost 2 bases, and 6 bases had no gene match. This CDR3 is built from 14 residues. In germline, CDR1 is SQVTM, CDR2 ANQGSEA. This CDR3 reads CSVEFGTGLETQYF. In DNA, the CDR3 is TGCAGCGTTGAATTTGGGACAGGGTTGGAGACCCAGTACTTC.

V gene TRBV29-1 combines with J gene TRBJ1-1, with unresolved D. The V and J ends lost 6 bases and 1 base respectively, with 6 bases between them. CDR3 length equals 11 residues. Germline V CDR1 and CDR2: SQVTM, ANQGSEA. The CDR3 is CSVQQNTEAFF. In nucleotides, the CDR3 is TGCAGCGTACAACAGAACACTGAAGCTTTCTTT.

The J gene is TRBJ1-5, the V gene TRBV7-2; tentatively, D is TRBD1 (5 bases). Looked up from germline, CDR1 is SGHTA and CDR2 is FQGNSA. The V end lost 2 bases, the J end lost 7 bases, and 9 bases lay between the germline ends. This CDR3 region has 13 residues. CDR3 region: CASSLRGWQPQHF. DNA of the CDR3: TGTGCCAGCAGCTTAAGGGGCTGGCAGCCCCAGCATTTT.

V usage is TRBV19 and J usage is TRBJ1-4; D is unresolved. V lost 4 bases, J lost 3 bases, and 18 bases lay in between. The V gene's germline CDR1 is LNHDA and CDR2 SQIVND (reference sequence). The CDR3 has 17 amino acids. CDR3 in amino acids: CASSTPRRGKANEKLFF. DNA for the CDR3: TGTGCCAGTAGTACCCCCAGGCGGGGTAAAGCTAATGAAAAACTGTTTTTT.

The chain joins TRBV30 to TRBJ2-5; TRBD2 agrees at 8 bases. Germline CDR1 is GTSNPN and CDR2 is SVGIG (reference sequence). V shed 2 bases and J 4 bases; nucleotides not matched to a gene: 6. The length of the CDR3 is 14 residues. This CDR3 reads CAWSIRRGGETQYF. The DNA for the CDR3 is TGTGCCTGGAGTATCCGTCGGGGGGGAGAGACCCAGTACTTC.

The rearrangement links TRBV10-3 to TRBJ1-6; the D gene is possibly TRBD1 (6 bases). The CDR3 runs to 13 residues. With 4 bases removed from V and 7 bases from J, the gap between germline ends came to 8 bases. Per the germline V gene, CDR1 is ENHRY and CDR2 is SYGVKD. The CDR3, as DNA: TGTGCCATCAGTGGGGGGCTAAATTCACCCCTCCACTTT. This sequence encodes CAISGGLNSPLHF.

This clone was detected only once. The CDR3 nucleotides are TGTGCCAGCTCACCACAGACTAGGTCAGATACGCAGTATTTT. This encodes CASSPQTRSDTQYF. The rearrangement joins TRBV18 to TRBJ2-3, with D possibly TRBD2 on 6 matching bases. Trimming stripped 1 base from V and 4 bases from J, with 9 bases between. Germline CDR1 is KGHSH and CDR2 is LQKENI. CDR3 length: 14 amino acids.

This clone has just a few counts. The gene calls are TRBV6-1 and TRBJ1-1, with D possibly matching TRBD1 (5 bases). V shed 7 bases and J shed 5 bases, with 14 bases lying between them. There are 13 residues in the CDR3. Germline V CDR1 and CDR2: MNHNS, SASEGT. CDR3 in DNA: TGTGCCAGCACTTCCAGGGCTCGGACTGAAGCTTTCTTT. The encoded protein is CASTSRARTEAFF.

The CDR3 spells CASSSQGSKDYGYTF. DNA for the CDR3: TGTGCCAGCAGCTCCCAGGGGAGTAAGGACTATGGCTACACCTTC. The chain recombines TRBV7-9 with TRBJ1-2; a weak D match, TRBD1 (6 bases). The CDR3 contains 15 residues. Trimming took off 4 bases at V and 3 bases at J, with 15 bases between the two ends. Germline V gene sequence: CDR1 SEHNR, CDR2 FQNEAQ (reference sequence).

The genes are TRBV6-6 and TRBJ1-2; tentatively, D is TRBD1 (6 bases). Germline V lookup: CDR1 MNHNY, CDR2 SVGAGI (reference sequence). The V end lost 4 bases, the J end lost 0 bases, and 12 bases lay between the germline ends. This CDR3 has 15 amino acids. The CDR3 is CASSLTGISNYGYTF. DNA of the CDR3: TGTGCCAGCAGTTTGACAGGCATCTCTAACTATGGCTACACCTTC.

The genes are TRBV19 and TRBJ1-1; D gene uncertain. Trimming pared 3 bases from V and 5 bases from J, leaving 13 bases between. The CDR3 has 14 residues. CDR1 LNHDA and CDR2 SQIVND come from the germline V gene (reference sequence). CDR3 coding DNA: TGTGCCAGTAGTATTGGCTCCTCGGGGACTGAAGCTTTCTTT. It codes for CASSIGSSGTEAFF.

This clone occurred a few times. The V gene is TRBV7-9, the J gene TRBJ1-1; TRBD1 is a possible D gene (6 bases). Germline lookup yields CDR1 SEHNR and CDR2 FQNEAQ (reference sequence). The CDR3 sequence is 15 residues long. V lost 3 bases and J 2 bases, leaving 13 bases between the germline ends. The CDR3 coding sequence is TGTGCCAGCAGCTTTAGTACAGGGAGAAACACTGAAGCTTTCTTT. Translation gives CASSFSTGRNTEAFF.

This chain uses TRBV14 with TRBJ1-2; D possibly corresponds to TRBD1 (5 bases). Germline assignment: CDR1 SGHDN and CDR2 FVKESK. The CDR3 has 15 amino acids. Trimming took off 1 base at V and 3 bases at J, with 12 bases between the two ends. The CDR3 reads CASSQVGGLDYGYTF. In nucleotides, the CDR3 is TGTGCCAGCAGCCAAGTGGGGGGGTTGGACTATGGCTACACCTTC.

This chain uses TRBV19 with TRBJ1-3, with D perhaps matching TRBD1 (5 bases). The CDR3 length is 13 residues. V was pared by 8 bases and J by 3 bases, with 11 bases between. In germline, CDR1 is LNHDA, CDR2 SQIVND (reference sequence). For the CDR3, the DNA is TGTGCCAGTGCAGGACATTATGGAAACACCATATATTTT. It specifies CASAGHYGNTIYF.

The J gene is TRBJ1-2, the V gene TRBV6-6, with unresolved D. This CDR3 comprises 16 residues. Looked up from germline, CDR1 is MNHNY and CDR2 is SVGAGI (reference sequence). V shed 2 bases and J shed 8 bases, with 21 bases lying between them. CDR3 sequence reads: CASSYPNEGRSSGYTF. The CDR3 DNA is TGTGCCAGCAGTTACCCTAATGAGGGAAGGAGTTCGGGCTACACCTTC.

The genes are TRBV6-1 and TRBJ1-1, with 7 bases matching TRBD1. The CDR3 is 15 residues long. CDR1 and CDR2 (germline): MNHNS, SASEGT. J gave up 2 bases and V 5 bases, and 8 bases lay outside the gene matches. DNA for the CDR3: TGTGCCAGCAGTTTCGGAGCAGGGGGAAACACTGAAGCTTTCTTT. The encoded protein is CASSFGAGGNTEAFF.